These T cell receptor beta chains were read from a single sample in a study of HIV-infected patients and healthy controls. TCRdb recomputed calls from the 5' RACE reads with MiXCR, one row per CDR3 protein. The sample includes some 19,000 distinct CDR3 sequences, around 9.3% of them seen just once. Material for sequencing was blood. These receptors originate from an adult in good health. CDR3s include the opening cysteine and the closing phenylalanine or tryptophan. Fields, in order: D gene, J gene, clone size, V gene, CDR3 DNA, CDR3 protein. The D gene is left open where the match is weak. Size is omitted from some rows. Given values are once, few, many or a class for expanded clones.

-	TRBJ1-1	-	TRBV28	TGTGCCAGCAGCCTCCAGGGTATCACTGAAGCTTTCTTT	CASSLQGITEAFF
TRBD2	TRBJ2-3	many	TRBV4-1	TGCGCCAGCAGCCAAGTGGCTAGCGGGGCTGGAGTATTTACAGATACGCAGTATTTT	CASSQVASGAGVFTDTQYF
-	TRBJ2-3	many	TRBV20-1	TGCAGTGCTGAAAGACCCGTAGATACGCAGTATTTT	CSAERPVDTQYF
-	TRBJ2-1	many	TRBV27	TGTGCCAGCAGTTTTCGAGGGTACAATGAGCAGTTCTTC	CASSFRGYNEQFF
TRBD1	TRBJ1-2	many	TRBV28	TGTGCCAGCACACCGGGACAGGGGCTCTATGGCTACACCTTC	CASTPGQGLYGYTF
-	TRBJ1-3	many	TRBV12-3/TRBV12-4	TGTGCCAGCACACAATCGACAGGAAACACCATATATTTT	CASTQSTGNTIYF
-	TRBJ2-1	many	TRBV4-2	TGTGCCAGCAGCCAAGAAGACTACTCCAGCTCCTACAATGAGCAGTTCTTC	CASSQEDYSSSYNEQFF
TRBD1	TRBJ2-5	many	TRBV7-2	TGTGCCAGCATCTTAATAGGGGGCAACATCCCCGAGACCCAGTACTTC	CASILIGGNIPETQYF
TRBD2	TRBJ2-5	medium-sized	TRBV29-1	TGCAGCGTTGGGCTAGCGGAAGAGACCCAGTACTTC	CSVGLAEETQYF
-	TRBJ2-5	many	TRBV27	TGTGCCAGCTCCTTGGAGATGTCGGGGACCCAGTACTTC	CASSLEMSGTQYF
-	TRBJ1-1	many	TRBV24-1	TGTGCCACCAGTGAAAGAGGGTTAGGGGGAGGCAACACTGAAGCTTTCTTT	CATSERGLGGGNTEAFF
TRBD1	TRBJ2-6	many	TRBV7-2	TGTGCCAGTGACAGGGTCTCTGGGGCCAACGTCCTGACTTTC	CASDRVSGANVLTF
-	TRBJ1-5	many	TRBV30	TGTGCCTGGAGTGTACGGGCGGGACTTAATAGCAATCAGCCCCAGCATTTT	CAWSVRAGLNSNQPQHF
TRBD1	TRBJ1-5	many	TRBV4-3	TGCGCCAGCAGCCAAGACAGGGGGAATCAGCCCCAGCATTTT	CASSQDRGNQPQHF
-	TRBJ1-5	-	TRBV6-2/TRBV6-3	TGTGCCAGCAGTCCCCGAACAGCTACCAGCCTGTATAGCAATCAGCCCCAGCATTTT	CASSPRTATSLYSNQPQHF
-	TRBJ2-1	many	TRBV9	TGTGCCAGCAGCGTAGGGGGGGGCAAGGGGAGTGAGCAGTTCTTC	CASSVGGGKGSEQFF
-	TRBJ1-1	many	TRBV28	TGTGCCAGCACTGCCGTTCCGGGTAGAACTGAAGCTTTCTTT	CASTAVPGRTEAFF
TRBD2	TRBJ2-1	many	TRBV5-5	TGTGCCAGCAACGAACTAGCGGTTTCCTACAATGAGCAGTTCTTC	CASNELAVSYNEQFF
TRBD1	TRBJ2-6	-	TRBV19	TGTGCCAGTAGTATAAGTTTACCAGGGGGAAACACCGGGGCCAACGTCCTGACTTTC	CASSISLPGGNTGANVLTF